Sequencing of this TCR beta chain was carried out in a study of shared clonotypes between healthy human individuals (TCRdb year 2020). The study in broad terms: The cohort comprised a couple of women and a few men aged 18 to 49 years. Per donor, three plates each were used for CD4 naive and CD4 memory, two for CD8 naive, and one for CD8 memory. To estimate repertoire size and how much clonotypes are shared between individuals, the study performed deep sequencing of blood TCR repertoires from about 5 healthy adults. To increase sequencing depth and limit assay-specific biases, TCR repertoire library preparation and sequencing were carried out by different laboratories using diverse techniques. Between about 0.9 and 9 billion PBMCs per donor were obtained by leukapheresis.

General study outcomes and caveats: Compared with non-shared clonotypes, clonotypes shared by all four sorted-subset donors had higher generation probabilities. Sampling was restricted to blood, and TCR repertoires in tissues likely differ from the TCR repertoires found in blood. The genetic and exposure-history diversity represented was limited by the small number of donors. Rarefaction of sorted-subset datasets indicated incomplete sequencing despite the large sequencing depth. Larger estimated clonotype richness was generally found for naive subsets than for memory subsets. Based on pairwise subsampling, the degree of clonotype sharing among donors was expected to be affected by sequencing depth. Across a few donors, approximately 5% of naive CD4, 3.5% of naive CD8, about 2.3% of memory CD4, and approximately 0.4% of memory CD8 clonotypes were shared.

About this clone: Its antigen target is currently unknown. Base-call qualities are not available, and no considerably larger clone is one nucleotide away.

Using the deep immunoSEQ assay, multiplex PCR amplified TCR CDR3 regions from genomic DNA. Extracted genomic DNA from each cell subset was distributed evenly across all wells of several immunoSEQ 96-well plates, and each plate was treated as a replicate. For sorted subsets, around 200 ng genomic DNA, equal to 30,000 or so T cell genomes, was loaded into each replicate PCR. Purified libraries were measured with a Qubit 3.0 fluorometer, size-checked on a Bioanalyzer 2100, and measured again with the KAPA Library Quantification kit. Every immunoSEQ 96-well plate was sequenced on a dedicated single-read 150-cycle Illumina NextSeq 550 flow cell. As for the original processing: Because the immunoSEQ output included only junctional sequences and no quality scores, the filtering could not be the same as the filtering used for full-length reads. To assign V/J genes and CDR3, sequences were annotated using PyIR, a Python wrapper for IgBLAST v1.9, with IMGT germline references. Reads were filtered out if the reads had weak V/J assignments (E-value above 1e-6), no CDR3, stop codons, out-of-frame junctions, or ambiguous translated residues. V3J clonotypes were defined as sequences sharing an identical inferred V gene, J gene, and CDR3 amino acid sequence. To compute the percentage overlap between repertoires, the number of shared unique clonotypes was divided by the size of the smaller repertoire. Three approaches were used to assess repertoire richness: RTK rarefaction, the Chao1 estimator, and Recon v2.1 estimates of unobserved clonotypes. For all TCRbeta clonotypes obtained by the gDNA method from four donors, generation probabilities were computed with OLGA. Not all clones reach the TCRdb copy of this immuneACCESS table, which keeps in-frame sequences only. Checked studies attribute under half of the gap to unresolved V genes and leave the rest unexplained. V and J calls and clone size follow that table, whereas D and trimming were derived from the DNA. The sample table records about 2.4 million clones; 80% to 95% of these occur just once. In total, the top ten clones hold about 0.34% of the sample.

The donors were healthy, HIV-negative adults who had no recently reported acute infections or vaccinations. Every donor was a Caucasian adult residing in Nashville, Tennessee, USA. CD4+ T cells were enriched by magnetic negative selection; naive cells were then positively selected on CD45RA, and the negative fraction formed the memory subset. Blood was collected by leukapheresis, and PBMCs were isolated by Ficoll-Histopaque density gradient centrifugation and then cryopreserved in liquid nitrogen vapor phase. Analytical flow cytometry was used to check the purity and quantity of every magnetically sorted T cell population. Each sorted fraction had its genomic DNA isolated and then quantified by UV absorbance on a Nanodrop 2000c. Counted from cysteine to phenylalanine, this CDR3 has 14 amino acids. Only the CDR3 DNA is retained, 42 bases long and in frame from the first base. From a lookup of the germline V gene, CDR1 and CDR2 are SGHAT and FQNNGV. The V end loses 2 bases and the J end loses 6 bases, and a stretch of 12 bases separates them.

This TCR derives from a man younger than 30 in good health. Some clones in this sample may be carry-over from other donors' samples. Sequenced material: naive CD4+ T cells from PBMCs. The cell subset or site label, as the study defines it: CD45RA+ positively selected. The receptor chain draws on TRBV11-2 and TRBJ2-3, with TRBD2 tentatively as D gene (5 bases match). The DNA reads TGTGCCAGCAGCTTAAACGGGGTGAGGGATACGCAGTATTTT. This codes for CASSLNGVRDTQYF.